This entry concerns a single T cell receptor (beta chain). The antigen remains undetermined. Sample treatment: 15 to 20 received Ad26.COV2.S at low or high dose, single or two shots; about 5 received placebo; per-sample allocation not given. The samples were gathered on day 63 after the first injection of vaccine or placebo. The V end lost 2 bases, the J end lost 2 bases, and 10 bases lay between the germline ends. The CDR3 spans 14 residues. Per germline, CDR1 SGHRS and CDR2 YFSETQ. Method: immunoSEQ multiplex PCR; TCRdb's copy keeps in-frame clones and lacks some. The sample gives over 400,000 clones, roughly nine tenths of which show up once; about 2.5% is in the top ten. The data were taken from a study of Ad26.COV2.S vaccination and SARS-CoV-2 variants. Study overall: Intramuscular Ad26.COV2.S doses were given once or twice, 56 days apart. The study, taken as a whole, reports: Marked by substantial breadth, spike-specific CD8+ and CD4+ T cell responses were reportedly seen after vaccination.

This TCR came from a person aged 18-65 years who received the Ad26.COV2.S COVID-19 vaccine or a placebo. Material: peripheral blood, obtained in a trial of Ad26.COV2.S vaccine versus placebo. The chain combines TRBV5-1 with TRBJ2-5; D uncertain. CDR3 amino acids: CASSFLSGQETQYF. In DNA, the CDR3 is TGCGCCAGCAGCTTTCTATCCGGACAAGAGACCCAGTACTTC.